These 8 T cell receptor beta chains were sequenced from one sample in a study of blood T cell repertoires in COVID-19. The protocol was immunoSEQ multiplex PCR, while the TCRdb copy is restricted to in-frame clones and leaves out a portion. The sample includes about 200,000 clones, 84% of them seen just once. Source material: peripheral blood. Receptor source: a human donor in a cohort sampled during active COVID-19.

This chain links TRBV6-6 with TRBJ1-1; no clear D gene. CDR3 size: 14 residues. Germline V CDR1 and CDR2: MNHNY, SVGAGI (reference sequence). V gave up 0 bases and J gave up 5 bases, with 10 bases separating them. The CDR3 DNA follows: TGTGCCAGCAGTTACTCGGGTGGAGGGACTGAAGCTTTCTTT. Amino acids: CASSYSGGGTEAFF.

The DNA for the CDR3 is TGTGCCATCAGTGTGCTTGGACAGGGGAACACTGAAGCTTTCTTT. It codes for CAISVLGQGNTEAFF. The V call is TRBV10-3, the J call TRBJ1-1; 8 positions agree with TRBD1. V gave up 4 bases and J gave up 1 base; unmatched junction bases: 5. Per germline, CDR1 ENHRY and CDR2 SYGVKD. The CDR3 is made up of 15 amino acids.

This clone was recorded once. The gene calls are TRBV3-1 (or the pseudogene TRBV3-2) and TRBJ2-7; 12 nucleotides agree with TRBD2. The CDR3 sequence is 17 residues long. Germline V gene lookup returns CDR1 LGHDT and CDR2 YNNKEL (reference sequence). With V trimmed by 1 base and J by 3 bases, 7 bases remained unmatched. Here the CDR3 DNA reads TGTGCCAGCAGCCAAGCCCCCCCGGGACTAGCGGGCTACGAGCAGTACTTC. Protein product: CASSQAPPGLAGYEQYF.

The rearrangement joins TRBV7-8 to TRBJ2-1; 8 positions agree with TRBD1. Germline CDR1 is SGHVS and CDR2 is FQNEAQ. V was clipped by 5 bases and J by 8 bases; unmatched bases: 11. The CDR3 is made up of 15 amino acids. The CDR3 reads CASSPLGTGSYEQFF. As DNA, the CDR3 is TGTGCCAGCAGCCCACTTGGGACAGGTTCGTATGAGCAGTTCTTC.

The V gene is TRBV19, the J gene TRBJ1-1, with D perhaps TRBD1 (6 bases). In germline, CDR1 is LNHDA, CDR2 SQIVND (reference sequence). There are 18 residues in the CDR3. The V end lost 5 bases, the J end lost 4 bases, and 26 bases lay between the germline ends. For the CDR3, the DNA is TGTGCCAGTAGTCCCAGGGGAGACGGTGGACGAAGGGGCACTGAAGCTTTCTTT. Translating gives CASSPRGDGGRRGTEAFF.

The chain uses TRBV14 and TRBJ1-2; perhaps TRBD1 as D (5 bases). The CDR3 is 14 residues long. Germline lookup yields CDR1 SGHDN and CDR2 FVKESK. Trimming shortened V by 4 bases and J by 4 bases, and 13 bases separated the two germline ends. The CDR3 reads CASSRHGGSYGYTF. The CDR3 DNA reads TGTGCCAGCAGCCGCCATGGGGGGAGCTATGGCTACACCTTC.

The CDR3 DNA sequence: TGTGCCAGCAGCTCAATCCCAGGAACAGATACGCAGTATTTT. It encodes CASSSIPGTDTQYF. The V call is TRBV7-3, the J call TRBJ2-3; D gene unclear. Per germline, CDR1 SGHTA and CDR2 FQGTGA. Trimming took off 4 bases at V and 3 bases at J, with 11 bases between the two ends. The CDR3 is 14 amino acids. Full variable domain (remainder filled in from reference TRBV7-3 and TRBJ2-3): GAGVSQTPSNKVTEKGKYVELRCDPISGHTALYWYRQSLGQGPEFLIYFQGTGAADDSGLPNDRFFAVRPEGSVSTLKIQRTERGDSAVYLCASSSIPGTDTQYFGPGTRLTVL.

The V gene is TRBV7-2, the J gene TRBJ1-2, with D hard to call. V lost 5 bases, J lost 8 bases, and 15 bases lay in between. Germline V CDR1 and CDR2: SGHTA, FQGNSA. This CDR3 has 13 amino acids. CDR3 nucleotides: TGTGCCAGCAGCGAAGGAGCCCTGGCCGGCTACACCTTC. As protein: CASSEGALAGYTF.